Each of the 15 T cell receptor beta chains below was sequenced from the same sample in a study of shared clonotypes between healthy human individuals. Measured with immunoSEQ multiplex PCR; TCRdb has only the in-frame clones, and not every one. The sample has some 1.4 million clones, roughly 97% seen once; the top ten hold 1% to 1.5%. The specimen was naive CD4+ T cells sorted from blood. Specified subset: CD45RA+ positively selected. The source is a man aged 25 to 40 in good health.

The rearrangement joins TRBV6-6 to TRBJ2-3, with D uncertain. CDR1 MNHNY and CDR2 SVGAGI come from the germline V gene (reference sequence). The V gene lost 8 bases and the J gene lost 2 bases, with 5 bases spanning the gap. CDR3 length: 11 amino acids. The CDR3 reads CASAVTDTQYF. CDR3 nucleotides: TGTGCCAGCGCTGTCACAGATACGCAGTATTTT.

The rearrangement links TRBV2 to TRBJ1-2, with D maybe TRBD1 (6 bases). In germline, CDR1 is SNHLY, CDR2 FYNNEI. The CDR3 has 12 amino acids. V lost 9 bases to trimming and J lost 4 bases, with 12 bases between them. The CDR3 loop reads CASSRGAYGYTF. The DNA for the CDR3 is TGTGCCAGTAGCAGGGGTGCCTATGGCTACACCTTC.

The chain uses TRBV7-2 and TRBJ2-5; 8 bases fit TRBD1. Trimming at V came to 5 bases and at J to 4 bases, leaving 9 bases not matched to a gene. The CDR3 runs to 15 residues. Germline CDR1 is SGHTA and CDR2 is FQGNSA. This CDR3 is CASSPRTGTGETQYF. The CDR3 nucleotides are TGTGCCAGCAGCCCCCGGACAGGGACGGGAGAGACCCAGTACTTC.

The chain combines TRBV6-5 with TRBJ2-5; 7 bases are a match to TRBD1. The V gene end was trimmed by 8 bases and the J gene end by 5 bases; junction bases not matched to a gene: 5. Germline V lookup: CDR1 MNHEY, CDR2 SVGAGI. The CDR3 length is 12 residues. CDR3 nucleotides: TGTGCCAGCCGAACAGGGGCGGAGACCCAGTACTTC. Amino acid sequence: CASRTGAETQYF.

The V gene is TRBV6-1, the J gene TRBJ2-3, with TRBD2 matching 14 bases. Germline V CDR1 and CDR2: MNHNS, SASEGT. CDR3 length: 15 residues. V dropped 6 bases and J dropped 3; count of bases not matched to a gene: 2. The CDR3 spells CASRRTSGRTDTQYF. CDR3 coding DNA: TGTGCCAGCAGGAGGACTAGCGGGAGGACAGATACGCAGTATTTT.

The CDR3 sequence is CASARRSEAFF. CDR3 coding DNA: TGTGCCAGCGCCAGAAGGTCTGAAGCTTTCTTT. This chain uses TRBV2 with TRBJ1-1; D is unresolved. Trimming pared 8 bases from V and 6 bases from J, leaving 10 bases between. This CDR3 comprises 11 residues. CDR1 and CDR2 from the germline V gene are SNHLY and FYNNEI.

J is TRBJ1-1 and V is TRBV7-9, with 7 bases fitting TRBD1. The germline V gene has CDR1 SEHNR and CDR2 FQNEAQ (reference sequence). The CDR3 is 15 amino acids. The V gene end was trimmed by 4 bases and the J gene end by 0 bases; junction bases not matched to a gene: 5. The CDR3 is CASSSPDRVNTEAFF. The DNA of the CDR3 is TGTGCCAGCAGCTCCCCTGACAGGGTGAACACTGAAGCTTTCTTT.

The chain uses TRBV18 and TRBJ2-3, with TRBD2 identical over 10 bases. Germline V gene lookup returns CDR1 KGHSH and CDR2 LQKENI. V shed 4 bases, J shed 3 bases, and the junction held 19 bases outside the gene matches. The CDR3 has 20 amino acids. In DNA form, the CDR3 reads TGTGCCAGCTCACTCCTGGCGACCGGGACTAGCGTCATGGGGACAGATACGCAGTATTTT. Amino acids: CASSLLATGTSVMGTDTQYF.

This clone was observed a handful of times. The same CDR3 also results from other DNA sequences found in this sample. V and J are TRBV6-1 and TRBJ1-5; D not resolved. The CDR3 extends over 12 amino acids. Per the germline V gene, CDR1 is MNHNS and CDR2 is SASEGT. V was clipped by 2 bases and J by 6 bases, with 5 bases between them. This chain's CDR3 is CASSEPPQPQHF. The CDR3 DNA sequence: TGTGCCAGCAGTGAACCCCCTCAGCCCCAGCATTTT.

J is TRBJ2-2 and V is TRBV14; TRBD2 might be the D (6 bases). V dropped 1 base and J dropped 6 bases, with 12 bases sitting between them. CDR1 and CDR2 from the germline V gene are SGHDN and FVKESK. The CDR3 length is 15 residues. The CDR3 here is CASSQARGGPGELFF. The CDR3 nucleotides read TGTGCCAGCAGCCAAGCTCGGGGAGGCCCCGGGGAGCTGTTTTTT.

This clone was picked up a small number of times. CDR3 nucleotides: TGTGCCAGCAGCCGGGGGGGGCCTCTGAGCTCCTACGAGCAGTACTTC. Amino acids: CASSRGGPLSSYEQYF. The rearrangement joins TRBV5-4 to TRBJ2-7; 8 bases line up with TRBD2. In germline, CDR1 is SGHNT, CDR2 YYREEE (reference sequence). This CDR3 is 16 amino acids long. The junction had 9 bases not matched to a gene; V was cut back by 4 bases and J by 0 bases.

This chain's CDR3 is CAISEEGNGYTF. CDR3 sequence (DNA): TGTGCCATCAGTGAGGAGGGAAATGGCTACACCTTC. This chain joins TRBV10-3 and TRBJ1-2, with D unresolved. Trimming pared 2 bases from V and 6 bases from J, leaving 7 bases between. This CDR3 comprises 12 residues. Germline CDR1 and CDR2: ENHRY and SYGVKD.

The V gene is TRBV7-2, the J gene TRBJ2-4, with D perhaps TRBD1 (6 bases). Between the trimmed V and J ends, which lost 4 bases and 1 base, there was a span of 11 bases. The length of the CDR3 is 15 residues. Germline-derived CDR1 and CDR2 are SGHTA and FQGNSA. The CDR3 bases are TGTGCCAGCAGCTCTCGGACAGAGGCCAAAAACATTCAGTACTTC. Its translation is CASSSRTEAKNIQYF.

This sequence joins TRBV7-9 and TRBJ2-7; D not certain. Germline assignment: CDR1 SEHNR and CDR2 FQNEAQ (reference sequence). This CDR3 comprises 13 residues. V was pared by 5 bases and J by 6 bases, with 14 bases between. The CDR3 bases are TGTGCCAGCAGCCCCTACCTTTCAACCGAGCAGTACTTC. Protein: CASSPYLSTEQYF.

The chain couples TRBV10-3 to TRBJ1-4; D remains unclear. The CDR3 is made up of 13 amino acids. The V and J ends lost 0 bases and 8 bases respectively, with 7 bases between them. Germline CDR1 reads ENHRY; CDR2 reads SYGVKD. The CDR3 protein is CAISESGREKLFF. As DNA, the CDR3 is TGTGCCATCAGTGAGTCAGGGAGAGAAAAACTGTTTTTT.